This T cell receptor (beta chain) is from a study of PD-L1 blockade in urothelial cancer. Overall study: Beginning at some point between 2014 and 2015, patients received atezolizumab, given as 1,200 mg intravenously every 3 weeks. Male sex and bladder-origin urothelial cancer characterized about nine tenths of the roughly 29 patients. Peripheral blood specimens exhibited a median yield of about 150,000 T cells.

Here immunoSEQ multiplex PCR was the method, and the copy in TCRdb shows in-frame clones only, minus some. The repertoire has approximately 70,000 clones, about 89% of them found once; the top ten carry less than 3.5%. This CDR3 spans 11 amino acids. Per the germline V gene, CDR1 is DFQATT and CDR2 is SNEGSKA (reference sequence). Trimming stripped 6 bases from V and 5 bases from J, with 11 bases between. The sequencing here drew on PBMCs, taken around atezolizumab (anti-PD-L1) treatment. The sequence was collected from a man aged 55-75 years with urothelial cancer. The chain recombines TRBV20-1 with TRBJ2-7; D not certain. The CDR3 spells CSARRLHEQYF. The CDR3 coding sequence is TGCAGTGCCCGCAGGCTCCACGAGCAGTACTTC.